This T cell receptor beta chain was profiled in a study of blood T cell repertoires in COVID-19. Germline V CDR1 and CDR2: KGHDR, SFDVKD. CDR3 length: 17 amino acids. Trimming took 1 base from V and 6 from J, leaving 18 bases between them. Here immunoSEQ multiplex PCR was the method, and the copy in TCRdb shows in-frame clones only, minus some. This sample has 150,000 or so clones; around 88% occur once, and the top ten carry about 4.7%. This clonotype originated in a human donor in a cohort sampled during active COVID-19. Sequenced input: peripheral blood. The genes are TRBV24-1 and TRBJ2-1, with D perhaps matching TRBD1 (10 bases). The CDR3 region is CATSDFLAGQGINEQFF. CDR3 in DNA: TGTGCCACCAGTGATTTTCTAGCGGGACAGGGGATCAATGAGCAGTTCTTC.